Described below is a single T cell receptor (beta chain) sequence and its context. Its target is not known. CDR3 size: 17 residues. In germline, CDR1 is ENHRY, CDR2 SYGVKD. The V and J ends lost 6 bases and 0 bases respectively, with 17 bases between them. The record originates from a study of T cell responses to AZD1222 COVID-19 vaccine. Overall study context: Second doses at about 4 or about 12 weeks were pooled.

Study findings and constraints: CD4 TCRs associated with vaccination spanned spike, dominating at 160-218 and 743-854. Females made up more of the donors, who were largely white British, and clonal diversity may have come out too low.

Clones were sequenced by immunoSEQ multiplex PCR, and TCRdb holds only the in-frame ones, with some missing. The sample shows 130,000 to 150,000 clones, about nine tenths of them seen only once. The source material was peripheral blood, sampled on day 0 of AZD1222 vaccination. The origin of this receptor is an adult in good health. This chain uses TRBV10-3 with TRBJ1-4; TRBD1 is a possible D gene (6 bases). CDR3 nucleotides: TGTGCCATCAGCCAAAGTCTACGGACAGCAACTAATGAAAAACTGTTTTTT. It translates to CAISQSLRTATNEKLFF.